This T cell receptor (beta chain) emerged from a study of T cells after posttransplantation cyclophosphamide. The data were produced by immunoSEQ multiplex PCR, yet TCRdb's version contains in-frame clones alone and is incomplete. The sample has fewer than 60,000 clones; roughly 94% are singletons. The CDR3 runs 13 residues. Trimming left V 8 bases short and J 2 bases short, with 12 bases between. CDR1 is SNHLY and CDR2 is FYNNEI in the germline V gene. This clonotype originated in a woman aged 25-40 years in good health and a related stem cell transplant donor. The chain links TRBV2 to TRBJ1-2; perhaps TRBD1 as D (6 bases). Material: PBMCs. The chain's CDR3 is CASGAGANYGYTF. The DNA of the CDR3 is TGTGCCAGCGGAGCAGGGGCCAACTATGGCTACACCTTC.